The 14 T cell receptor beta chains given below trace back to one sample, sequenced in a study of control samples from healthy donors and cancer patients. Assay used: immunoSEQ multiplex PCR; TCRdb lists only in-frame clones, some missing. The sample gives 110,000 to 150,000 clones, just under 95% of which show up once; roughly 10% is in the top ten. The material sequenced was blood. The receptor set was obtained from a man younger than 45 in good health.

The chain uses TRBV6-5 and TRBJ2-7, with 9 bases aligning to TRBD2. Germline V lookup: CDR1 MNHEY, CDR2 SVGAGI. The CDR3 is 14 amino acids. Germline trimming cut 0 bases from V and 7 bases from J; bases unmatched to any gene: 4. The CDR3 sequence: CASSYSASGNEQYF. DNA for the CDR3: TGTGCCAGCAGTTACTCGGCTAGCGGGAATGAGCAGTACTTC.

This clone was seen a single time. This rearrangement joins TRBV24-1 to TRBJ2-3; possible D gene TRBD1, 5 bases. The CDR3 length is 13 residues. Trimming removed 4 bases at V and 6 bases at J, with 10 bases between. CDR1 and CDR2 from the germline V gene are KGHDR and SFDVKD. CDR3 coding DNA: TGTGCCACCAGTGACGGATCAGGGGATACGCAGTATTTT. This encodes CATSDGSGDTQYF.

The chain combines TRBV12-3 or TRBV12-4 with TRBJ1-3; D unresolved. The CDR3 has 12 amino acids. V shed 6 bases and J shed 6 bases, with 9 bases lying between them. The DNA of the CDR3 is TGTGCCAGCAGCCCTTATGTAAACACCATATATTTT. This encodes CASSPYVNTIYF.

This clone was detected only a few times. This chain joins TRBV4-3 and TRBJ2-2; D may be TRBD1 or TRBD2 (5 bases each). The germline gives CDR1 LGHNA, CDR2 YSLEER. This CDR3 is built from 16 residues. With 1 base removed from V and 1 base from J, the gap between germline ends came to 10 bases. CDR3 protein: CASSQGETVNTGELFF. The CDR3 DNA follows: TGCGCCAGCAGCCAAGGGGAGACAGTGAACACCGGGGAGCTGTTTTTT.

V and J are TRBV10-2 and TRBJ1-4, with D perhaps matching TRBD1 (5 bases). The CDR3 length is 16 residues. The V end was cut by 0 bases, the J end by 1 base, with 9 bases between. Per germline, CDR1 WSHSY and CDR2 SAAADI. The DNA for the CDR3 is TGCGCCAGCAGTGAGTCGGGGAGGGGAACTAATGAAAAACTGTTTTTT. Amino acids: CASSESGRGTNEKLFF.

CDR3 DNA sequence: TGTGCCAGTTCAGGTGGGGGCAGGTTGAACACCGGGGAGCTGTTTTTT. Amino acids: CASSGGGRLNTGELFF. V and J are TRBV19 and TRBJ2-2; the D gene is possibly TRBD1 (6 bases). V shed 8 bases and J shed 1 base, with 17 bases lying between them. CDR3 length: 16 amino acids. CDR1 is LNHDA and CDR2 is SQIVND in the germline V gene (reference sequence).

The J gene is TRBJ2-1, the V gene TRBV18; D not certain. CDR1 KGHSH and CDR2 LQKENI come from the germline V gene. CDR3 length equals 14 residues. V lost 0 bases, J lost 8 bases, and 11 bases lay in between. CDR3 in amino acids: CASSPPGLGYEQFF. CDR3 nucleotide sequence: TGTGCCAGCTCACCACCAGGCCTGGGATATGAGCAGTTCTTC.

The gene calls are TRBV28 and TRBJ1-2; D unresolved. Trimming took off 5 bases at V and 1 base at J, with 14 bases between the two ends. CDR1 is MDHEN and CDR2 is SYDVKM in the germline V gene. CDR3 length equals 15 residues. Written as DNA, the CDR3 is TGTGCCAGCAGTAATACAAGGACCCTTAACTATGGCTACACCTTC. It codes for CASSNTRTLNYGYTF.

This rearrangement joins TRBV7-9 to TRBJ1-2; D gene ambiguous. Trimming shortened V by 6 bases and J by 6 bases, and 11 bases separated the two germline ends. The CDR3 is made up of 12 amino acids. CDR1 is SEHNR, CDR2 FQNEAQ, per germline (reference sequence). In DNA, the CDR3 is TGTGCCAGCAGGTACCCAGGCGATGGCTACACCTTC. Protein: CASRYPGDGYTF.

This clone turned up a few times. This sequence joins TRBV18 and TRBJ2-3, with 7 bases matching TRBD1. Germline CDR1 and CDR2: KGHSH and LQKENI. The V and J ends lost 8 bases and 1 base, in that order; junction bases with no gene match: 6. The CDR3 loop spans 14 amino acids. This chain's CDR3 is CASAYDRGTDTQYF. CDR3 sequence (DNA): TGTGCCAGCGCCTACGACAGGGGCACAGATACGCAGTATTTT. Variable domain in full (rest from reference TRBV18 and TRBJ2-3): NAGVMQNPRHLVRRRGQEARLRCSPMKGHSHVYWYRQLPEEGLKFMVYLQKENIIDESGMPKERFSAEFPKEGPSILRIQQVVRGDSAAYFCASAYDRGTDTQYFGPGTRLTVL.

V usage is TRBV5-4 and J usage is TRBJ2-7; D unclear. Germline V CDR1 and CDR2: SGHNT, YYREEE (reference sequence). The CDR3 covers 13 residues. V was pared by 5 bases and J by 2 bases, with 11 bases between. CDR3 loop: CASSETETYEQYF. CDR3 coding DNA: TGTGCCAGCAGTGAGACGGAAACCTACGAGCAGTACTTC.

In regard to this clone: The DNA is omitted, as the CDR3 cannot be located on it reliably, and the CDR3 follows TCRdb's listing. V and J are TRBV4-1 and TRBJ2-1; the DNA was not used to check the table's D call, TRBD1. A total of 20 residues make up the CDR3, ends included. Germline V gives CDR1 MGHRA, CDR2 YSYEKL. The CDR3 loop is CASSSSMKGGSRETYNEQFF.

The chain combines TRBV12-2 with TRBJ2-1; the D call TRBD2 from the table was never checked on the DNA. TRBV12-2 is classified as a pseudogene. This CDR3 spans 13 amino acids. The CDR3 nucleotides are TGTGCAAGTCGCCCTCGCGTCCTCAATGAGCAGTTCTTC. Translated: CASRPRVLNEQFF.

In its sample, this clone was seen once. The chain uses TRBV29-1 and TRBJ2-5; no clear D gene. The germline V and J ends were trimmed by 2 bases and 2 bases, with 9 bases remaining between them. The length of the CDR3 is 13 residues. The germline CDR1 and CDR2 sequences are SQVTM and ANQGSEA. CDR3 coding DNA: TGCAGCGTTGAATTGTCAATACAAGAGACCCAGTACTTC. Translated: CSVELSIQETQYF.